This T cell receptor (beta chain) was documented in a study of lymphopenia after photon versus proton radiotherapy. Sequencing used immunoSEQ multiplex PCR; TCRdb keeps in-frame clones, though not all of them. This sample has approximately 150,000 clones, with approximately 91% found just once. This CDR3 comprises 13 residues. CDR1 and CDR2 from the germline V gene are MNHNY and SVGAGI (reference sequence). V shed 6 bases, J shed 7 bases, and the junction held 5 bases outside the gene matches. This receptor was obtained from a man aged 50 to 59 with gastric cancer. The chain uses TRBV6-6 and TRBJ2-1, with TRBD2 identical over 8 bases. The sample in question was peripheral blood, obtained from a patient treated with photon-based radiotherapy. CDR3 region: CASRTSGANEQFF. For the CDR3, the DNA is TGTGCCAGCAGAACTAGCGGTGCGAATGAGCAGTTCTTC.